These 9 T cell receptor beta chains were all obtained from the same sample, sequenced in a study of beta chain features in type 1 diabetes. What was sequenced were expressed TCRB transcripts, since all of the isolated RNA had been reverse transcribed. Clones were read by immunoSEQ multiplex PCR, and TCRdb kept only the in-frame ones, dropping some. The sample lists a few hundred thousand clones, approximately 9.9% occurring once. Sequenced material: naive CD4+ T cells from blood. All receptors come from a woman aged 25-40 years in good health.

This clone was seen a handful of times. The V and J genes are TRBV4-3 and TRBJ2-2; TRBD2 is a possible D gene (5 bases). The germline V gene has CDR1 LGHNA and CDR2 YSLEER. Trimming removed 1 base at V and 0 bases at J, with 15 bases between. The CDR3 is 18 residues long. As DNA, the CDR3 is TGCGCCAGCAGCCAAGCGTCCTCGGGGTCCGCGAACACCGGGGAGCTGTTTTTT. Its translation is CASSQASSGSANTGELFF.

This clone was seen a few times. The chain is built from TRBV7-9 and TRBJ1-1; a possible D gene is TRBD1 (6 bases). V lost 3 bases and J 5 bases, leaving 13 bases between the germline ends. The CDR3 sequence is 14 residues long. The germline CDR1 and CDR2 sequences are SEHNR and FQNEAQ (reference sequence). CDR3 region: CASSFGAQGTEAFF. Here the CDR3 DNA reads TGTGCCAGCAGCTTTGGGGCCCAGGGGACTGAAGCTTTCTTT.

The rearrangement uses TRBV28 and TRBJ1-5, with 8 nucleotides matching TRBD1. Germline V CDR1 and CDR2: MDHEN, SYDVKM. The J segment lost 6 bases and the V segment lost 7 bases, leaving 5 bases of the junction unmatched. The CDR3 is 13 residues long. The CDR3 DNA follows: TGTGCCAGCACGCGACAGGGGTTTCAGCCCCAGCATTTT. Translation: CASTRQGFQPQHF.

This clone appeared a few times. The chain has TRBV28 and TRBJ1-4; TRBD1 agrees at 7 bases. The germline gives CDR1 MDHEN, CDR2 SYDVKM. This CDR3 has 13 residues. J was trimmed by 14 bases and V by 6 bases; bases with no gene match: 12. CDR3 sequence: CASRPNRDRALFF. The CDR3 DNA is TGTGCCAGCAGACCTAACCGAGACAGGGCGCTGTTTTTT. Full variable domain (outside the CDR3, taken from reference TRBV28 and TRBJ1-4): DVKVTQSSRYLVKRTGEKVFLECVQDMDHENMFWYRQDPGLGLRLIYFSYDVKMKEKGDIPEGYSVSREKKERFSLILESASTNQTSMYLCASRPNRDRALFFGSGTQLSVL.

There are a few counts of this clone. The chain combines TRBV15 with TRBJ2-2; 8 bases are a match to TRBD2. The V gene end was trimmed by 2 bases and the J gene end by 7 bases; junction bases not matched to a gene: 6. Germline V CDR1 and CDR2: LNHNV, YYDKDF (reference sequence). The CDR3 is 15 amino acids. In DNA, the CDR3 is TGTGCCACCAGCAGACGGGGACTAGTGATCGGGGAGCTGTTTTTT. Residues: CATSRRGLVIGELFF.

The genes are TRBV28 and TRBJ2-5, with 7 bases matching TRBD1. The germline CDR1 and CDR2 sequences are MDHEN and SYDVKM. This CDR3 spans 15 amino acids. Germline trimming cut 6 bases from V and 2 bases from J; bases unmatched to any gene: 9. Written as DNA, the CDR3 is TGTGCCAGCAGCTCCACCCCGGACAGGCAAGAGACCCAGTACTTC. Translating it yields CASSSTPDRQETQYF.

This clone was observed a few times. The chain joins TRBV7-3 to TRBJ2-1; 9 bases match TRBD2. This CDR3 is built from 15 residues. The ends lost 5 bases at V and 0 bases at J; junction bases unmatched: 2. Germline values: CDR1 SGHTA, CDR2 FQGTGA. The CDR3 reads CASSNSGSSYNEQFF. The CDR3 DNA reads TGTGCCAGCAGCAATAGCGGGAGCTCCTACAATGAGCAGTTCTTC.

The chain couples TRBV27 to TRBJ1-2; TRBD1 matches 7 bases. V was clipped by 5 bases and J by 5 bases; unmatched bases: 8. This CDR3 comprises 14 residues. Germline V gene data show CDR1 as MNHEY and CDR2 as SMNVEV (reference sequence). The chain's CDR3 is CASSPTGQAYGYTF. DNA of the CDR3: TGTGCCAGCAGTCCTACAGGACAGGCGTATGGCTACACCTTC.

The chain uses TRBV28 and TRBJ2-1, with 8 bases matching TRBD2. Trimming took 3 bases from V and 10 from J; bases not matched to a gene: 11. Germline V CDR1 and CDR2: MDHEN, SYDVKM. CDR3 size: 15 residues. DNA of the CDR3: TGTGCCAGCAGTTTCATCAAGCGGGAGATTTGGGAGCAGTTCTTC. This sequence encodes CASSFIKREIWEQFF.